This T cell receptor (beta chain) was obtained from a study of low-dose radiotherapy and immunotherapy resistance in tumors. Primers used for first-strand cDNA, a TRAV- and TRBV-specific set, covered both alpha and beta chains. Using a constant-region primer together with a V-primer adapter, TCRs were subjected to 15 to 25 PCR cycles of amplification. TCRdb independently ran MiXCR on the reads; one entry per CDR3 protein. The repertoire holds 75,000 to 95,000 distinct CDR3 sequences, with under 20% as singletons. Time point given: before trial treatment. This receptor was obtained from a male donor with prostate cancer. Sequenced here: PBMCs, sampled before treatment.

This chain's CDR3 is CASSRNQDSGNTIYF. The CDR3 coding sequence is TGTGCCAGCAGTAGAAACCAGGACTCTGGAAACACCATATATTTT. V and J are TRBV6-2 or TRBV6-3 and TRBJ1-3; D gene unclear. V was shortened by 5 bases and J by 0 bases, with 11 bases between the two germline ends. This CDR3 contains 15 residues. Germline V gene sequence: CDR1 MNHEY, CDR2 SVGEGT.